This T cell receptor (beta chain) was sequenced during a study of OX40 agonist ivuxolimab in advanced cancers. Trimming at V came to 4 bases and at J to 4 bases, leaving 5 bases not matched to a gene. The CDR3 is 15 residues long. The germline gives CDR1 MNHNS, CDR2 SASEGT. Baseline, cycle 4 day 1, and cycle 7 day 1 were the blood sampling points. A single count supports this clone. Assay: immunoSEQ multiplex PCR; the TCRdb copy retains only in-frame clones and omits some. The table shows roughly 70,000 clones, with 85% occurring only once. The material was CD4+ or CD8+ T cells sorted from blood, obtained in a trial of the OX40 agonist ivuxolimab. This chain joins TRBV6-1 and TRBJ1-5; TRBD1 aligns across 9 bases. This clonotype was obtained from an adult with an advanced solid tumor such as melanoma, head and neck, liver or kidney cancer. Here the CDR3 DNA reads TGTGCCAGCAGTGGGGCGACAGGGGGAAATCAGCCCCAGCATTTT. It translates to CASSGATGGNQPQHF.